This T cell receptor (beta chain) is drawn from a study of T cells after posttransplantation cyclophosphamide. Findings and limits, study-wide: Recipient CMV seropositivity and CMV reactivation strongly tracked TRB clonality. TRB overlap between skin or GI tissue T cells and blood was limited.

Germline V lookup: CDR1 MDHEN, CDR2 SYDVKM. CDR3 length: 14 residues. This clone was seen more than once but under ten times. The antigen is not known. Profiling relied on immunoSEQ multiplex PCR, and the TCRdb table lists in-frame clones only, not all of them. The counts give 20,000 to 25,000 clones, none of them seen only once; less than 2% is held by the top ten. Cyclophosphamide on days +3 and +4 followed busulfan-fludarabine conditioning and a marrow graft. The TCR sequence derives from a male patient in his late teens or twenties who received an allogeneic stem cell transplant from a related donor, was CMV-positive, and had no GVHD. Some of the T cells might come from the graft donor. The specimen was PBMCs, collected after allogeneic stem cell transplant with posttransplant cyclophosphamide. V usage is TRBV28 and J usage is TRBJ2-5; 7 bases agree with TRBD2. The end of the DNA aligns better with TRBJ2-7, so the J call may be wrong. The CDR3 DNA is TGTGCCAGCAGCCTGGGCGGGAGTCCCTACGAGCAGTACTTC. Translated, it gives CASSLGGSPYEQYF.